This T cell receptor beta chain appears in the sequencing data of a study of shared clonotypes between healthy human individuals. Study findings and constraints: Sequencing depth was expected to influence donor clonotype sharing.

As regards this clone: No antigen is known for it.

CDR3 size: 11 residues. Germline-derived CDR1 and CDR2 are SGDLS and YYNGEE. Replicate PCRs for unsorted PBMC used roughly 320 ng DNA (about 30,000 T cell genomes). Original methodology: Because ImmunoSEQ provided only junction sequences with no quality scores, the filtering differed. The repertoire was sequenced with immunoSEQ multiplex PCR; TCRdb's copy has only in-frame clones and lacks some. The D gene and trimming were derived from the DNA, and the V and J assignments and clone size from that table. Among 400,000 to 550,000 clones, roughly 85% were seen once, and the ten largest hold roughly 12%.

The material sequenced was PBMCs. This chain links TRBV9 with TRBJ2-4; D remains unclear. The better agreement between TRBJ2-5 and the DNA end casts doubt on the J call. The sequence was obtained from a woman between 40 and 55 years old in good health. Some clones in this sample may be carry-over from other donors' samples. CDR3 region: CASSVWRTQYF. In nucleotides, the CDR3 is TGTGCCAGCAGCGTATGGCGGACCCAGTACTTC.